This T cell receptor beta chain was recovered during a study of cytomegalovirus exposure and HLA in healthy donors. This CDR3 has 11 amino acids. The ends were cut back, 1 base at V and 6 bases at J, with 4 bases in the middle. Germline loops: CDR1 LNHNV, CDR2 YYDKDF (reference sequence). PCR was performed using 60 Vbeta and 13 Jbeta primers. Method: immunoSEQ multiplex PCR; TCRdb's copy keeps in-frame clones and lacks some. The profile shows around 190,000 clones, around 84% of them singletons. As for this clone: Its specificity is unknown.

Study-wide results and limits: A few chains tied to CMV proved CMV antigen-specific in vitro. More clonal expansion characterized HLA-associated TCR beta chains than equally common others in a later analysis. The authors later found TCR association rates varying by HLA locus, with DRB1 most and HLA-C fewest.

This receptor was taken from a girl aged 2 to 9 in good health and CMV-seropositive. The chain recombines TRBV15 with TRBJ2-7, with D unclear. Material: PBMCs. The CDR3: CATSRGLEQYF. DNA of the CDR3: TGTGCCACCAGCAGAGGGCTCGAGCAGTACTTC.